Sequencing of this T cell receptor (beta chain) was carried out in a study of blood T cell repertoires in COVID-19. On the study more broadly: Sources were T cells, B-cell-depleted T cells, or PBMCs; the material itself was cDNA or gDNA.

Seattle's cohort entered during active infection and was followed longitudinally. Per the original methods: Amplifying reference gene primers gave estimates of nucleated cell counts. Profiled with immunoSEQ multiplex PCR; TCRdb holds only in-frame clones, not every one. V and J calls and clone size follow that table, whereas D and trimming were derived from the DNA. The sample contains over 150,000 clones, about 85% of which appear only once. Trimming left V 2 bases short and J 0 bases short, with 15 bases between. Germline assignment: CDR1 SGDLS and CDR2 YYNGEE. The CDR3 extends over 17 amino acids. This clone was observed a single time.

This receptor was identified in a woman aged 60 to 75 with COVID-19, enrolled during active disease. The gene calls are TRBV9 and TRBJ1-3; D is perhaps TRBD1 (6 bases). The sample was peripheral blood. CDR3 region: CASSVSSGGNSGNTIYF. The CDR3 DNA reads as TGTGCCAGCAGCGTCTCCTCGGGGGGCAACTCTGGAAACACCATATATTTT.